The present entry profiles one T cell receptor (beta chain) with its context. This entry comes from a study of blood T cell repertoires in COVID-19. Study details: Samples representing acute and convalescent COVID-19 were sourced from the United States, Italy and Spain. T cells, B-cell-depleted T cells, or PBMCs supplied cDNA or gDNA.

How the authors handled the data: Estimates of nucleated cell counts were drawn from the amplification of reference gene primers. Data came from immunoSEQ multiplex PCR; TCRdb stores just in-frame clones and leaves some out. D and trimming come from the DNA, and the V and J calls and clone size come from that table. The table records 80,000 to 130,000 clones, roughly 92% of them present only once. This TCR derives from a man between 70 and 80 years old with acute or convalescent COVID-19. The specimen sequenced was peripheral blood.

CDR3 DNA: TGTGCCAGCAGCTGGGGGGTACCGGCCAACGTCCTGACTTTC. The encoded protein is CASSWGVPANVLTF. This chain uses TRBV11-1 with TRBJ2-6, with a possible D match to TRBD2 (6 bases). Germline-derived CDR1 and CDR2 are SGHAT and FQDESV (reference sequence). The V and J ends lost 4 bases and 6 bases respectively, with 10 bases between them. The CDR3 contains 14 residues.